One and the same sample provided the 23 T cell receptor beta chains below, sequenced in a study of identifying expanded T cells in peripheral blood (dated by TCRdb to the late 2010s). Libraries were prepared through the immunoSEQ multiplex PCR assay. This immuneACCESS table, as held by TCRdb, lists in-frame sequences with V and J called but not all clones. Of the missing ones, under half trace to an unresolved V gene in checked studies; the others have no known cause. The sample records 100,000 or so clones, about 87% of which are singletons. The top ten constitute roughly 13% of the sample. The sample taken for sequencing was blood. The receptors shown here come from a person aged 18 to 70 in good health.

This clone appeared once. The rearrangement uses TRBV19 and TRBJ2-1, with 7 bases that match TRBD1. From germline, CDR1 is LNHDA and CDR2 SQIVND (reference sequence). The CDR3 is 16 residues long. V lost 4 bases to trimming and J lost 1 base; unmatched junction nucleotides: 7. The CDR3 coding sequence is TGTGCCAGTAGTACAGGGACAGTAATGTCCTACAATGAGCAGTTCTTC. Translating it yields CASSTGTVMSYNEQFF.

The chain joins TRBV5-1 to TRBJ2-1; TRBD2 matches 13 bases. The CDR3 consists of 17 residues. Germline V gene data show CDR1 as SGHRS and CDR2 as YFSETQ. Unmatched junction bases numbered 10, after V lost 3 bases and J lost 7 bases. CDR3 sequence (DNA): TGCGCCAGCAGCTCCCTACCAACTAGCGGGGGGGCGAATGAGCAGTTCTTC. It is translated as CASSSLPTSGGANEQFF.

The chain combines TRBV2 with TRBJ2-1, with 9 bases aligning to TRBD2. The CDR3 has 14 residues. With 7 bases clipped from V and 5 bases from J, the junction kept 6 bases outside the gene matches. Germline V lookup: CDR1 SNHLY, CDR2 FYNNEI. CDR3 protein: CASKDSGGNNEQFF. In DNA, the CDR3 is TGTGCCAGCAAAGATAGCGGGGGAAACAATGAGCAGTTCTTC.

The chain has TRBV4-2 and TRBJ2-3; TRBD2 matches at 10 bases. J lost 5 bases, V lost 1 base, and 9 bases had no gene match. The CDR3 sequence is 17 residues long. Germline-derived CDR1 and CDR2 are LGHNA and YNFKEQ. CDR3 protein: CASSQAGAGGPIDTQYF. The CDR3 DNA reads TGTGCCAGCAGCCAAGCGGGAGCGGGGGGGCCTATAGATACGCAGTATTTT.

The J gene is TRBJ1-2, the V gene TRBV5-1; D may be TRBD1 (5 bases). Trimming removed 4 bases from V and 13 bases from J, with 26 bases in between. The CDR3 runs 15 residues. Per the germline V gene, CDR1 is SGHRS and CDR2 is YFSETQ. DNA for the CDR3: TGCGCCAGCAGCGATCTGCCCGGGACTGGCAACGACGGCACCTTC. Translated: CASSDLPGTGNDGTF. Full variable domain (outside the CDR3, taken from reference TRBV5-1 and TRBJ1-2): KAGVTQTPRYLIKTRGQQVTLSCSPISGHRSVSWYQQTPGQGLQFLFEYFSETQRNKGNFPGRFSGRQFSNSRSEMNVSTLELGDSALYLCASSDLPGTGNDGTFGSGTRLTVV.

The J gene is TRBJ1-4, the V gene TRBV28, with D tentatively TRBD1 (6 bases). Germline V gives CDR1 MDHEN, CDR2 SYDVKM. Trimming shortened V by 6 bases and J by 8 bases, and 22 bases separated the two germline ends. CDR3 length: 16 residues. The CDR3 reads CASRETGGGSGEKLFF. The CDR3 DNA is TGTGCCAGCAGGGAGACCGGAGGGGGGTCGGGAGAAAAACTGTTTTTT. Full variable domain (rest looked up from reference TRBV28 and TRBJ1-4): DVKVTQSSRYLVKRTGEKVFLECVQDMDHENMFWYRQDPGLGLRLIYFSYDVKMKEKGDIPEGYSVSREKKERFSLILESASTNQTSMYLCASRETGGGSGEKLFFGSGTQLSVL.

This sequence joins TRBV28 and TRBJ2-7, with 11 nucleotides matching TRBD1. J gave up 3 bases and V 6 bases, and 7 bases lay outside the gene matches. In germline, CDR1 is MDHEN, CDR2 SYDVKM. The CDR3 spans 15 residues. The CDR3 DNA sequence: TGTGCCAGCAGCGTCCGGGACAGGGGGAACTACGAGCAGTACTTC. Its translation: CASSVRDRGNYEQYF. Full variable domain (outside the CDR3, taken from reference TRBV28 and TRBJ2-7): DVKVTQSSRYLVKRTGEKVFLECVQDMDHENMFWYRQDPGLGLRLIYFSYDVKMKEKGDIPEGYSVSREKKERFSLILESASTNQTSMYLCASSVRDRGNYEQYFGPGTRLTVT.

The gene calls are TRBV20-1 and TRBJ1-5; tentative D call: TRBD1 (5 bases). Germline CDR1 DFQATT, CDR2 SNEGSKA (reference sequence). The CDR3 totals 11 residues. V dropped 5 bases and J dropped 7 bases, with 9 bases sitting between them. CDR3 nucleotide sequence: TGCAGTGCTGGGGGGGGACAGCCCCAGCATTTT. Its translation is CSAGGGQPQHF.

V gene TRBV9 combines with J gene TRBJ1-4, with D possibly TRBD1 on 6 matching bases. V was shortened by 7 bases and J by 10 bases, with 17 bases between the two germline ends. There are 13 residues in the CDR3. Germline CDR1 SGDLS, CDR2 YYNGEE. CDR3 region: CASGSGDKRKLFF. In nucleotides, the CDR3 is TGTGCCAGCGGGAGTGGGGACAAGAGAAAACTGTTTTTT.

This clone was picked up one time. The chain couples TRBV12-5 to TRBJ1-5, with 10 positions matching TRBD1. CDR1 and CDR2 (germline): LGHNT, FRNRAP. J lost 5 bases, V lost 6 bases, and 4 bases had no gene match. CDR3 size: 14 residues. The CDR3 DNA follows: TGTGCTAGTGGCCCGGGACAGGGGCATCAGCCCCAGCATTTT. Protein: CASGPGQGHQPQHF.

CDR3 nucleotide sequence: TGCGCCAGCAGCCCCCGGACGCGCCAAACCTACGAGCAGTACTTC. It encodes CASSPRTRQTYEQYF. This chain uses TRBV4-1 with TRBJ2-7; no clear D gene. Germline assignment: CDR1 MGHRA and CDR2 YSYEKL. The V gene lost 4 bases and the J gene lost 2 bases, with 15 bases spanning the gap. This CDR3 comprises 15 residues.

V is TRBV5-6 and J is TRBJ2-7, with no clear D. Between the trimmed V and J ends, which lost 1 base and 4 bases, there was a span of 15 bases. Germline V gives CDR1 SGHDT, CDR2 YYEEEE. CDR3 length: 15 amino acids. CDR3 bases: TGTGCCAGCAGCTTGTCCGCGAGTCCCTTGTACGAGCAGTACTTC. Protein product: CASSLSASPLYEQYF.

The DNA for the CDR3 is TGTGCCAGCAGTATTAGGGATGCCAACAATCTCTTTCAGTACTTC. The encoded protein is CASSIRDANNLFQYF. The V call is TRBV28, the J call TRBJ2-4; D remains ambiguous. Germline CDR1 is MDHEN and CDR2 is SYDVKM. The CDR3 is 15 residues long. V dropped 5 bases and J dropped 11 bases, with 22 bases sitting between them. Full variable domain (rest looked up from reference TRBV28 and TRBJ2-4): DVKVTQSSRYLVKRTGEKVFLECVQDMDHENMFWYRQDPGLGLRLIYFSYDVKMKEKGDIPEGYSVSREKKERFSLILESASTNQTSMYLCASSIRDANNLFQYFGAGTRLSVL.

This chain joins TRBV2 and TRBJ1-2; 8 bases align to TRBD1. The germline CDR1 and CDR2 sequences are SNHLY and FYNNEI. J was trimmed by 7 bases and V by 9 bases; bases with no gene match: 7. The CDR3 totals 12 residues. In nucleotides, the CDR3 is TGTGCCAGTCCCAGGGGGCCGGGTGGCTACACCTTC. Its translation: CASPRGPGGYTF.

The genes are TRBV18 and TRBJ1-2; 8 nucleotides align to TRBD1. Losses at the gene ends were 4 bases for V and 4 bases for J; bases not matched to a gene: 8. CDR3 length: 15 amino acids. Looked up from germline, CDR1 is KGHSH and CDR2 is LQKENI. In nucleotides, the CDR3 is TGTGCCAGCTCACGACCGGGACAGGAGGTCTATGGCTACACCTTC. The encoded protein is CASSRPGQEVYGYTF.

This rearrangement joins TRBV10-3 to TRBJ2-5; 10 positions match TRBD2. Germline trimming cut 5 bases from V and 6 bases from J; bases unmatched to any gene: 6. CDR3 length equals 14 residues. The germline V gene encodes CDR1 ENHRY and CDR2 SYGVKD. CDR3 loop: CAISSGRALKTQYF. The CDR3 nucleotides read TGTGCCATCAGTAGCGGGAGGGCCCTGAAGACCCAGTACTTC.

J is TRBJ2-7 and V is TRBV28; no firm D call. V lost 3 bases and J lost 5, with 20 bases in between. CDR3 length equals 16 residues. Germline values: CDR1 MDHEN, CDR2 SYDVKM. The CDR3 bases are TGTGCCAGCAGTTTGTTCGGCGGAGAACCTCGGAACGAGCAGTACTTC. Its translation is CASSLFGGEPRNEQYF.

V usage is TRBV11-1 and J usage is TRBJ1-6; 9 nucleotides align to TRBD1. Germline V lookup: CDR1 SGHAT, CDR2 FQDESV (reference sequence). V shed 5 bases and J 10 bases; nucleotides not matched to a gene: 6. This CDR3 spans 14 amino acids. CDR3 nucleotide sequence: TGTGCCAGCAGCCAGGACAGGGGCAGGTCACCCCTCCACTTT. This translates into CASSQDRGRSPLHF.

The chain recombines TRBV6-5 with TRBJ2-5; 7 nucleotides agree with TRBD2. The CDR3 is 14 amino acids. CDR1 MNHEY and CDR2 SVGAGI come from the germline V gene. V was clipped by 9 bases and J by 1 base; unmatched bases: 8. CDR3 region: CASRPAGPQETQYF. For the CDR3, the DNA is TGTGCCAGTAGGCCAGCGGGACCCCAAGAGACCCAGTACTTC.

The chain joins TRBV5-1 to TRBJ2-7, with 11 nucleotides matching TRBD1. Germline V gene lookup returns CDR1 SGHRS and CDR2 YFSETQ. The CDR3 consists of 15 residues. The J segment lost 3 bases and the V segment lost 4 bases, leaving 6 bases of the junction unmatched. CDR3 residues: CASSAEGTGGYEQYF. The CDR3, as DNA: TGCGCCAGCAGCGCCGAAGGGACAGGGGGCTACGAGCAGTACTTC.

The chain combines TRBV6-4 with TRBJ2-3; TRBD2 might be the D (5 bases). Germline V gene sequence: CDR1 MRHNA, CDR2 SNTAGT. Between the trimmed V and J ends, which lost 2 bases and 4 bases, there was a span of 10 bases. CDR3 size: 14 residues. In DNA, the CDR3 is TGTGCCAGCAGTGACAAGAGAGGGTCAGATACGCAGTATTTT. Amino acids: CASSDKRGSDTQYF.

The chain's CDR3 is CASSPGDRGFLPLHF. Written as DNA, the CDR3 is TGTGCCAGCAGCCCGGGGGACAGGGGGTTCTTACCCCTCCACTTT. V is TRBV5-5 and J is TRBJ1-6; 11 bases are shared with TRBD1. CDR1 SGHKS and CDR2 YYEKEE come from the germline V gene (reference sequence). Trimming took 4 bases from V and 12 from J; bases not matched to a gene: 9. The CDR3 has 15 amino acids.

This rearrangement joins TRBV5-6 to TRBJ1-2; unclear D gene. V was clipped by 0 bases and J by 4 bases, with 13 bases between them. The CDR3 runs to 15 residues. CDR1 and CDR2 (germline): SGHDT, YYEEEE. Written as DNA, the CDR3 is TGTGCCAGCAGCTTGGGGAATGACCTCGTCTATGGCTACACCTTC. Residues: CASSLGNDLVYGYTF.